The 9 T cell receptor beta chains listed next were all sequenced from one sample in a study of chemoradiotherapy in HPV16-positive cancers. Here immunoSEQ multiplex PCR was the method, and the copy in TCRdb shows in-frame clones only, minus some. This sample has about 19,000 clones, with roughly 84% found just once. This material consisted of blood, taken from a patient who underwent chemoradiotherapy. The source of these receptors is a human donor with HPV-associated anogenital cancer.

J is TRBJ1-2 and V is TRBV4-3; tentative D call: TRBD1 (5 bases). This CDR3 comprises 15 residues. Germline V gene sequence: CDR1 LGHNA, CDR2 YSLEER. V was clipped by 0 bases and J by 2 bases, with 10 bases between them. This CDR3 reads CASSQDPPGNYGYTF. CDR3 DNA: TGCGCCAGCAGCCAAGATCCCCCAGGGAACTATGGCTACACCTTC.

This chain connects TRBV5-1 to TRBJ1-1; possibly TRBD1 for D (5 bases). Trimming removed 3 bases at V and 3 bases at J, with 12 bases between. In germline, CDR1 is SGHRS, CDR2 YFSETQ. The CDR3 contains 14 residues. The CDR3 sequence is CASSSGTADTEAFF. The CDR3, as DNA: TGCGCCAGCAGCTCCGGGACCGCCGACACTGAAGCTTTCTTT. Looking up the rest from reference TRBV5-1 and TRBJ1-1 gives the full variable domain: KAGVTQTPRYLIKTRGQQVTLSCSPISGHRSVSWYQQTPGQGLQFLFEYFSETQRNKGNFPGRFSGRQFSNSRSEMNVSTLELGDSALYLCASSSGTADTEAFFGQGTRLTVV.

The rearrangement joins TRBV28 to TRBJ2-5; D gene ambiguous. The DNA end is more similar to TRBJ2-7, so the J call may be wrong. The CDR3 loop spans 14 amino acids. The germline CDR1 and CDR2 sequences are MDHEN and SYDVKM. CDR3 nucleotides: TGTGCCAGCAGTTTAGGTCAGGTAACCTACGAGCAGTACTTC. This sequence encodes CASSLGQVTYEQYF.

The rearrangement uses TRBV7-2 and TRBJ2-7; TRBD2 matches at 11 bases. The CDR3 runs 15 residues. CDR1 and CDR2 (germline): SGHTA, FQGNSA. V lost 5 bases to trimming and J lost 3 bases; unmatched junction nucleotides: 6. The chain's CDR3 is CASSPLAGGVYEQYF. Here the CDR3 DNA reads TGTGCCAGCAGCCCTCTAGCGGGGGGCGTCTACGAGCAGTACTTC.

V usage is TRBV11-2 and J usage is TRBJ2-5, with TRBD1 matching 9 bases. CDR3 size: 15 residues. With V trimmed by 1 base and J by 9 bases, 9 bases remained unmatched. Germline loops: CDR1 SGHAT, CDR2 FQNNGV. Here the CDR3 reads CASSLAHGDRVSQYF. As DNA, the CDR3 is TGTGCCAGCAGCTTAGCACATGGGGACAGGGTGTCCCAGTACTTC. The whole variable domain, filled in from reference TRBV11-2 and TRBJ2-5, reads EAGVAQSPRYKIIEKRQSVAFWCNPISGHATLYWYQQILGQGPKLLIQFQNNGVVDDSQLPKDRFSAERLKGVDSTLKIQPAKLEDSAVYLCASSLAHGDRVSQYFGPGTRLLVL.

This rearrangement joins TRBV6-4 to TRBJ1-2; TRBD1 aligns across 9 bases. CDR1 and CDR2 from the germline V gene are MRHNA and SNTAGT. V was pared by 2 bases and J by 3 bases, with 19 bases of the junction left unmatched. The CDR3 length is 20 residues. The CDR3 is CASSDPQTGGAVTGYYGYTF. DNA for the CDR3: TGTGCCAGCAGTGACCCTCAAACAGGGGGCGCAGTAACGGGTTACTATGGCTACACCTTC.

The rearrangement uses TRBV11-1 and TRBJ2-5; TRBD1 aligns across 7 bases. This CDR3 spans 17 amino acids. Germline assignment: CDR1 SGHAT and CDR2 FQDESV (reference sequence). V was clipped by 6 bases and J by 5 bases; unmatched bases: 18. The CDR3 DNA follows: TGTGCCAGCAGTCCTTGGGGCACAGGGGTCGGGGAGGAGACCCAGTACTTC. Encoded protein: CASSPWGTGVGEETQYF.

The chain links TRBV7-9 to TRBJ2-1; D gene unclear. Trimming cost V 3 bases and J 3 bases, with 6 bases left between them. This CDR3 region has 13 residues. From germline, CDR1 is SEHNR and CDR2 FQNEAQ (reference sequence). CDR3 region: CASSLGNYNEQFF. In DNA, the CDR3 is TGTGCCAGCAGCTTGGGGAACTACAATGAGCAGTTCTTC. The variable domain in full, with the rest retrieved from reference TRBV7-9 and TRBJ2-1, is DTGVSQNPRHKITKRGQNVTFRCDPISEHNRLYWYRQTLGQGPEFLTYFQNEAQLEKSRLLSDRFSAERPKGSFSTLEIQRTEQGDSAMYLCASSLGNYNEQFFGPGTRLTVL.

This rearrangement joins TRBV6-6 to TRBJ2-1, with 8 bases that match TRBD1. This CDR3 region has 16 residues. Trimming removed 7 bases from V and 9 bases from J; junction bases left unmatched: 17. Per germline, CDR1 MNHNY and CDR2 SVGAGI (reference sequence). The DNA for the CDR3 is TGTGCCAGCAATCCTGGACAGGGCGGGGCCGGGAGTGAGCAGTTCTTC. Protein sequence: CASNPGQGGAGSEQFF.